A selection of T cell receptor beta chains follows, all from one sample in a study of long-term antiretroviral therapy in people with HIV. Here immunoSEQ multiplex PCR was the method, and the copy in TCRdb shows in-frame clones only, minus some. The sample contains about 27,000 clones, roughly 80% of which appear only once. This specimen consisted of unsorted PBMCs, obtained 3 years after starting antiretroviral therapy. The receptors come from a man aged 40-50 years with HIV. The CDR3 runs from the conserved cysteine through the conserved F or W. D genes are given only for firm matches. For some rows the clone size is stated as once, few or many, or as a class when expanded; others skip it.

d_gene,abundance,j_gene,len,v_gene,CDR3aa,CDR3nt
.,.,TRBJ1-2,16,TRBV5-1,CASSFPLGGGYYGYTF,TGCGCCAGCAGCTTCCCTCTCGGGGGAGGTTACTATGGCTACACCTTC
.,.,TRBJ2-6,12,TRBV5-3,CASSAAANVLTF,TGTGCCAGCAGCGCGGCGGCCAACGTCCTGACTTTC
TRBD1,.,TRBJ1-3,15,TRBV9,CASSATTGASDTIYF,TGTGCCAGCAGCGCTACCACAGGGGCAAGCGACACCATATATTTT
.,.,TRBJ2-2,19,TRBV21-1,CASSKVHGTSGGLTGELFF,TGTGCCAGCAGCAAAGTCCACGGGACTAGCGGGGGACTCACCGGGGAGCTGTTTTTT
.,.,TRBJ2-7,12,TRBV6-1,CASSEDRWEQYF,TGTGCCAGCAGTGAAGACAGGTGGGAGCAGTACTTC
TRBD1,few,TRBJ1-1,13,TRBV18,CASSPDRADEAFF,TGTGCCAGCTCCCCGGACAGGGCAGATGAAGCTTTCTTT
.,.,TRBJ2-2,13,TRBV5-6,CASSLGNTGELFF,TGTGCCAGCAGCTTGGGCAACACCGGGGAGCTGTTTTTT
.,.,TRBJ2-6,14,TRBV6-1,CASIPWSGANVLTF,TGTGCCAGCATTCCATGGTCTGGGGCCAACGTCCTGACTTTC
TRBD1,.,TRBJ1-1,17,TRBV5-1,CASSLGDRGKIGTEAFF,TGCGCCAGCAGCTTGGGGGACAGGGGGAAGATCGGCACTGAAGCTTTCTTT
.,.,TRBJ2-7,14,TRBV5-5,CASSLGQGIYEQYF,TGTGCCAGCAGCTTGGGGCAGGGTATCTACGAGCAGTACTTC
TRBD1,.,TRBJ1-1,14,TRBV10-2,CASSEGQGNTEAFF,TGCGCCAGCAGTGAGGGACAGGGGAACACTGAAGCTTTCTTT
TRBD1,.,TRBJ1-1,15,TRBV18,CASSPSGTEYTEAFF,TGTGCCAGCTCACCGTCTGGGACAGAATACACTGAAGCTTTCTTT
.,once,TRBJ1-4,15,TRBV6-1,CASSEGGWLDEKLFF,TGTGCCAGCAGTGAGGGAGGATGGTTGGATGAAAAACTGTTTTTT
.,.,TRBJ2-5,14,TRBV6-1,CASSDSLYQETQYF,TGTGCCAGCAGTGATTCACTGTACCAAGAGACCCAGTACTTC
.,.,TRBJ2-5,13,TRBV11-1,CASSPGLRETQYF,TGTGCCAGCAGCCCAGGACTACGGGAGACCCAGTACTTC
TRBD1,few,TRBJ1-2,15,TRBV7-2,CASSPDRGVSYGYTF,TGTGCCAGCAGTCCCGACAGGGGCGTGAGCTATGGCTACACCTTC